This T cell receptor (beta chain) was recovered during a study of T-cell memory formation after mild COVID-19. As regards this clonotype: Its antigen is undetermined.

General observations from the study: CD4+ bias marked clones expanding day 15 to 37, unlike balanced contracting clones. Pre-infection memory contained some responding clones, which suggested that cross-reactive memory had joined.

TCRdb recomputed calls from the 5' RACE reads with MiXCR, one row per CDR3 protein. The sample consists of just under 550,000 distinct CDR3 sequences, roughly 22% of them appearing once. The germline CDR1 and CDR2 sequences are SGHNT and YENEEA. V was pared by 4 bases and J by 0 bases, with 6 bases of the junction left unmatched. This CDR3 is 16 amino acids long. The rearrangement links TRBV11-3 to TRBJ2-1; 7 nucleotides line up with TRBD1. This clonotype was sampled from an adult woman who had mild COVID-19 (a few samples of this study predate the infection). Cell type and time point are not known. Sequenced: PBMCs or a T cell subset sorted from them (not recorded which). CDR3 coding DNA: TGTGCCAGCAGCTGGGGCAGGGGGAGCTCCTACAATGAGCAGTTCTTC. Translation gives CASSWGRGSSYNEQFF.